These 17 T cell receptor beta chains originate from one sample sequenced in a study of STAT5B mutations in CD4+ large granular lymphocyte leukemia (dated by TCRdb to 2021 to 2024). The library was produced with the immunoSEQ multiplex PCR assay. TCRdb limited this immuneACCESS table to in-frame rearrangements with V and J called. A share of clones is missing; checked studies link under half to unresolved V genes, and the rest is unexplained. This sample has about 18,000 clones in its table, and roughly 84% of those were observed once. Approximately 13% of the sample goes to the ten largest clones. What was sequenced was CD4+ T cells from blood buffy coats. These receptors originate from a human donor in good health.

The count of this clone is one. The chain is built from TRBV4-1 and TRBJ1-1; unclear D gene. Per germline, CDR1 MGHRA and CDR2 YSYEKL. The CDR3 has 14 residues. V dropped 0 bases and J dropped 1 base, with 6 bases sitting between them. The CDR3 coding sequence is TGCGCCAGCAGCCAAGAACACAGGAACACTGAAGCTTTCTTT. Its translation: CASSQEHRNTEAFF.

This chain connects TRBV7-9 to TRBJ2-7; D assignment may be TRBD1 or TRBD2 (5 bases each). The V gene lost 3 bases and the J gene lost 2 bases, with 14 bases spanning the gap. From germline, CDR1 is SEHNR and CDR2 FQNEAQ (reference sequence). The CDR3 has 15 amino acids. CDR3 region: CASSFRGGLPYEQYF. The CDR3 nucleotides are TGTGCCAGCAGCTTTCGGGGCGGCCTACCCTACGAGCAGTACTTC.

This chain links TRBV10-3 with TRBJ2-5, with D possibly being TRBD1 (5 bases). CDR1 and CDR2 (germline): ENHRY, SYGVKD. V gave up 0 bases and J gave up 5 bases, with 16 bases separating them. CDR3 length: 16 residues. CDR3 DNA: TGTGCCATCAGTGAGTCGATGCCAGGGTCCAGCGAGACCCAGTACTTC. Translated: CAISESMPGSSETQYF.

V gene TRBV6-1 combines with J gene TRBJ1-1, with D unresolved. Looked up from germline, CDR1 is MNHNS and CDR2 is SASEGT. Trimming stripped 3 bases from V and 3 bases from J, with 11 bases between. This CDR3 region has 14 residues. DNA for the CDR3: TGTGCCAGCAGTGATCCCCCAGCTTACACTGAAGCTTTCTTT. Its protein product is CASSDPPAYTEAFF.

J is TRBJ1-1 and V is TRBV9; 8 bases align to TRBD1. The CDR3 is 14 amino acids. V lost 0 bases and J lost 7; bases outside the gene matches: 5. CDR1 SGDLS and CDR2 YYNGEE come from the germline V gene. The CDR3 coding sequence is TGTGCCAGCAGCGTAGGGACAGGGATGGGTGAAGCTTTCTTT. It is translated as CASSVGTGMGEAFF.

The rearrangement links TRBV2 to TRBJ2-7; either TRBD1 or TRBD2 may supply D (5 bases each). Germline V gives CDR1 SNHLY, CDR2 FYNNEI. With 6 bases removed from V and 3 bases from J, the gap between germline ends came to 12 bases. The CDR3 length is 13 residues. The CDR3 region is CASRAPGRYEQYF. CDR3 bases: TGTGCCAGCAGAGCCCCGGGACGCTACGAGCAGTACTTC.

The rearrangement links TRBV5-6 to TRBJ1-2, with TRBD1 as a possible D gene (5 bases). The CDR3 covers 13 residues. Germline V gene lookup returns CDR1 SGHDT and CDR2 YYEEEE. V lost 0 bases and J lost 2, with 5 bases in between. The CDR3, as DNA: TGTGCCAGCAGCTTGGGACAGAACTATGGCTACACCTTC. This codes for CASSLGQNYGYTF.

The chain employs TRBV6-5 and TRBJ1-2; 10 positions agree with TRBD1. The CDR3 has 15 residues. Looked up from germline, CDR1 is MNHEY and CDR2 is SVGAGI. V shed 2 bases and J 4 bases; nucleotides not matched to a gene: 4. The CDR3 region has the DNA TGTGCCAGCAGTTACGGGACAGGGGTAATCTATGGCTACACCTTC. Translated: CASSYGTGVIYGYTF.

The CDR3 region is CASSERAGLAEAFF. The CDR3 DNA reads TGTGCCAGCAGTGAAAGAGCAGGGCTCGCTGAAGCTTTCTTT. The gene calls are TRBV2 and TRBJ1-1, with D tentatively TRBD1 (5 bases). CDR3 length equals 14 residues. The V gene lost 2 bases and the J gene lost 6 bases, with 13 bases spanning the gap. Germline CDR1 reads SNHLY; CDR2 reads FYNNEI.

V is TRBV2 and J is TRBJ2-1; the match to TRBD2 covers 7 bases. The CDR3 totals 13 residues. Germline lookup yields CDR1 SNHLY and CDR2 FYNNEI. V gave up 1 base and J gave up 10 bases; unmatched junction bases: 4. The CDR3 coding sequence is TGTGCCAGCAGTGAAGGCCCGGGGGGAGAGCAGTTCTTC. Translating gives CASSEGPGGEQFF. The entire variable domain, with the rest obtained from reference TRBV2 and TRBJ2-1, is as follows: EPEVTQTPSHQVTQMGQEVILRCVPISNHLYFYWYRQILGQKVEFLVSFYNNEISEKSEIFDDQFSVERPDGSNFTLKIRSTKLEDSAMYFCASSEGPGGEQFFGPGTRLTVL.

DNA of the CDR3: TGTGCCAGCAGGCTCCTAGCGCTTCGCACAGATACGCAGTATTTT. Protein sequence: CASRLLALRTDTQYF. The chain joins TRBV2 to TRBJ2-3; tentative D call: TRBD2 (6 bases). This CDR3 has 15 residues. Germline values: CDR1 SNHLY, CDR2 FYNNEI. Trimming cost V 6 bases and J 1 base, with 14 bases left between them.

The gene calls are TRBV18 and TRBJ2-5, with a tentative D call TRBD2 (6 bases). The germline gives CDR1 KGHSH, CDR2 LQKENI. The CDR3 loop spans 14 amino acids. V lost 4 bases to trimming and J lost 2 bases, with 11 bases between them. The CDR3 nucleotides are TGTGCCAGCTCACGTCTAGCGAATCAAGAGACCCAGTACTTC. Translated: CASSRLANQETQYF.

The CDR3 nucleotides are TGTGCCAGCAGCTCAGAACGGGACAGGGGTTTGGGAGGCTACACCTTC. Its protein product is CASSSERDRGLGGYTF. The chain employs TRBV7-6 and TRBJ1-2; 10 nucleotides match TRBD1. After removal of 4 bases from V and 8 bases from J, the junction contained 13 bases not matched to a gene. CDR1 and CDR2 from the germline V gene are SGHVS and FNYEAQ. The CDR3 runs 16 residues.

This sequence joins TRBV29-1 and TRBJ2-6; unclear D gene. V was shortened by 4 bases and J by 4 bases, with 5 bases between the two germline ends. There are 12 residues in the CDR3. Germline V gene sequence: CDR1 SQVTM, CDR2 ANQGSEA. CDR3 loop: CSVVSGANVLTF. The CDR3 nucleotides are TGCAGCGTTGTTTCGGGGGCCAACGTCCTGACTTTC.

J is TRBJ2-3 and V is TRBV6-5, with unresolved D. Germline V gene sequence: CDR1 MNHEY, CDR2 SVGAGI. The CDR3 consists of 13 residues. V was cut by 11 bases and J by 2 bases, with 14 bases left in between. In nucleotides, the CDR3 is TGTGCCGCGAAGCCCCTTAACACAGATACGCAGTATTTT. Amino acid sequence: CAAKPLNTDTQYF.

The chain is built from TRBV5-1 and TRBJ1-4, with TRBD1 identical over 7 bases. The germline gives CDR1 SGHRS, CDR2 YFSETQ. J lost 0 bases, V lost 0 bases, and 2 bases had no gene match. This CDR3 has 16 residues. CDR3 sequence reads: CASSLAGGSTNEKLFF. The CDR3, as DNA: TGCGCCAGCAGCTTGGCAGGGGGATCAACTAATGAAAAACTGTTTTTT. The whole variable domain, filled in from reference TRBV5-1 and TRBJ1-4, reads KAGVTQTPRYLIKTRGQQVTLSCSPISGHRSVSWYQQTPGQGLQFLFEYFSETQRNKGNFPGRFSGRQFSNSRSEMNVSTLELGDSALYLCASSLAGGSTNEKLFFGSGTQLSVL.

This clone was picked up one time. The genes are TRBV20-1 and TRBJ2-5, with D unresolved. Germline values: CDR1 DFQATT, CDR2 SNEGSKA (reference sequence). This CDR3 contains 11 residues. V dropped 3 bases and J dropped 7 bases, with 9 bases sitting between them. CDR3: CSASHSVTQYF. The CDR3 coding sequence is TGCAGTGCTAGTCACAGCGTGACCCAGTACTTC.